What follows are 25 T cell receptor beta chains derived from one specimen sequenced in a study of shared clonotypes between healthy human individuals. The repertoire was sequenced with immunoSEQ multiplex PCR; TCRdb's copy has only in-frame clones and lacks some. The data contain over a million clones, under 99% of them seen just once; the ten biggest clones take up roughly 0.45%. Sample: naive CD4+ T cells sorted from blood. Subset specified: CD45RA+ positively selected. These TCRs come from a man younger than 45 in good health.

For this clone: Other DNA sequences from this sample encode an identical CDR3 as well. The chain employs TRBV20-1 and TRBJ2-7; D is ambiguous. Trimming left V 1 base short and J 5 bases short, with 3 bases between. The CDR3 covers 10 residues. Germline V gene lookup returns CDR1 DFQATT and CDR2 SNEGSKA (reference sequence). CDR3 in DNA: TGCAGTGCTAGAGCGGACGAGCAGTACTTC. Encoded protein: CSARADEQYF.

CDR3 amino acids: CASSRGAGTLGSYEQYF. DNA for the CDR3: TGCGCCAGCAGCCGAGGCGCCGGGACCCTAGGTTCCTACGAGCAGTACTTC. This rearrangement joins TRBV10-2 to TRBJ2-7; D may match TRBD1 or TRBD2 (5 bases each). This CDR3 region has 17 residues. The ends were cut back, 6 bases at V and 1 base at J, with 22 bases in the middle. Germline values: CDR1 WSHSY, CDR2 SAAADI.

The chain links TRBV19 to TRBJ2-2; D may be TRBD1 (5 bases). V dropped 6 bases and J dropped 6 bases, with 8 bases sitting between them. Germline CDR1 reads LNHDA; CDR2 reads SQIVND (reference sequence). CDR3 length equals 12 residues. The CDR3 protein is CASRMTAGELFF. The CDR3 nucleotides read TGTGCCAGTAGGATGACAGCCGGGGAGCTGTTTTTT.

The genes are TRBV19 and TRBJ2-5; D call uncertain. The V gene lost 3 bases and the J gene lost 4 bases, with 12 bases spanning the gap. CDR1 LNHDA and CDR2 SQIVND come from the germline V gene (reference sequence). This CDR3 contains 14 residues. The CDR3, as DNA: TGTGCCAGTAGTATCTATTGGTCGTCAGAGACCCAGTACTTC. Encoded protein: CASSIYWSSETQYF.

In nucleotides, the CDR3 is TGTGCCAGCTCACGGGATCAAATTGCAACTAATGAAAAACTGTTTTTT. It encodes CASSRDQIATNEKLFF. This chain connects TRBV18 to TRBJ1-4; no firm D call. CDR1 is KGHSH, CDR2 LQKENI, per germline. The V and J ends lost 4 bases and 0 bases respectively, with 12 bases between them. CDR3 length: 16 residues.

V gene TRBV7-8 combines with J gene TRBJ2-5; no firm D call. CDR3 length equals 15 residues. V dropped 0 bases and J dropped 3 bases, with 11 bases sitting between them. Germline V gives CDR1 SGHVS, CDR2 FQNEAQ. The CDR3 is CASSLAMWTEETQYF. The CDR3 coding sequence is TGTGCCAGCAGCTTAGCTATGTGGACGGAAGAGACCCAGTACTTC.

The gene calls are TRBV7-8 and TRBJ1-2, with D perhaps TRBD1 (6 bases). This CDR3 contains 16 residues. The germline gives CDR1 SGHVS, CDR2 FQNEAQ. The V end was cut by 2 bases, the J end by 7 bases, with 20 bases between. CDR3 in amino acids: CASSLTSQQGSSGYTF. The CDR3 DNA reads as TGTGCCAGCAGCTTAACCTCACAACAGGGATCTTCTGGCTACACCTTC.

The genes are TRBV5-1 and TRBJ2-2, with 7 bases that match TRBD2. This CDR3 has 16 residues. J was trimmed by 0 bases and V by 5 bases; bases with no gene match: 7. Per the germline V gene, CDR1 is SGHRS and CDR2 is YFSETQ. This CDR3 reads CASRTGGGTNTGELFF. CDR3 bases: TGCGCCAGCAGGACTGGCGGGGGAACGAACACCGGGGAGCTGTTTTTT. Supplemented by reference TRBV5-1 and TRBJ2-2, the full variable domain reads KAGVTQTPRYLIKTRGQQVTLSCSPISGHRSVSWYQQTPGQGLQFLFEYFSETQRNKGNFPGRFSGRQFSNSRSEMNVSTLELGDSALYLCASRTGGGTNTGELFFGEGSRLTVL.

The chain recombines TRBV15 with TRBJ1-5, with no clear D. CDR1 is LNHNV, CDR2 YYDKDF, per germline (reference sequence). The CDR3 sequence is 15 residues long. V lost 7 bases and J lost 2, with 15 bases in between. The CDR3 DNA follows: TGTGCCACCAACTCGGGCGGGCCGGGCAATCAGCCCCAGCATTTT. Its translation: CATNSGGPGNQPQHF.

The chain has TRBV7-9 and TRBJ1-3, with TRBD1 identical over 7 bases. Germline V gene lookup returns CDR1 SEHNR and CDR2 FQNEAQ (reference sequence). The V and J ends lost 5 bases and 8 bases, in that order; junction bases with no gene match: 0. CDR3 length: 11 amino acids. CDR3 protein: CASSGTDTIYF. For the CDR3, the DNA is TGTGCCAGCAGCGGGACAGACACCATATATTTT.

The CDR3: CASSLGGQGNQPQHF. The CDR3 DNA sequence: TGTGCCAGCAGCTTAGGGGGACAGGGCAATCAGCCCCAGCATTTT. The rearrangement joins TRBV11-2 to TRBJ1-5; 8 nucleotides match TRBD1. Germline-derived CDR1 and CDR2 are SGHAT and FQNNGV. The length of the CDR3 is 15 residues. V was clipped by 1 base and J by 2 bases; unmatched bases: 1. Full variable domain (missing parts from reference TRBV11-2 and TRBJ1-5): EAGVAQSPRYKIIEKRQSVAFWCNPISGHATLYWYQQILGQGPKLLIQFQNNGVVDDSQLPKDRFSAERLKGVDSTLKIQPAKLEDSAVYLCASSLGGQGNQPQHFGDGTRLSIL.

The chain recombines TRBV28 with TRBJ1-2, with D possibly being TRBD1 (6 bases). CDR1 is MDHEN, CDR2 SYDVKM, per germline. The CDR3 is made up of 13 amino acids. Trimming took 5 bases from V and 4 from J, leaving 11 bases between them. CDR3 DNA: TGTGCCAGCAGTGGTGGACAGCTCTATGGCTACACCTTC. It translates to CASSGGQLYGYTF.

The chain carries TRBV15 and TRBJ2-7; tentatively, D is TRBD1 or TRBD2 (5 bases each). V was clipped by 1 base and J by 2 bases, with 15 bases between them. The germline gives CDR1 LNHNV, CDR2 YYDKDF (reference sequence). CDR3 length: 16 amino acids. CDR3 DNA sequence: TGTGCCACCAGCAGAGCGACCGGGACGGGACCCTACGAGCAGTACTTC. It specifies CATSRATGTGPYEQYF.

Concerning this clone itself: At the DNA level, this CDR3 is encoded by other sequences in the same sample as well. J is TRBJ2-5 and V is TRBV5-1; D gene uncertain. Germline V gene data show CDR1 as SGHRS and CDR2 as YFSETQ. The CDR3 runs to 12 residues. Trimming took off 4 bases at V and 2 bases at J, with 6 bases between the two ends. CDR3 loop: CASSLEQETQYF. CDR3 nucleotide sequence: TGCGCCAGCAGCCTTGAACAAGAGACCCAGTACTTC.

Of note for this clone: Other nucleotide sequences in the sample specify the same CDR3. As DNA, the CDR3 is TGTGCCAGCAGCCAGCGGACAGGGATGAACACTGAAGCTTTCTTT. It encodes CASSQRTGMNTEAFF. The rearrangement links TRBV14 to TRBJ1-1; TRBD1 matches 8 bases. V was pared by 3 bases and J by 0 bases, with 3 bases of the junction left unmatched. The length of the CDR3 is 15 residues. Germline lookup yields CDR1 SGHDN and CDR2 FVKESK.

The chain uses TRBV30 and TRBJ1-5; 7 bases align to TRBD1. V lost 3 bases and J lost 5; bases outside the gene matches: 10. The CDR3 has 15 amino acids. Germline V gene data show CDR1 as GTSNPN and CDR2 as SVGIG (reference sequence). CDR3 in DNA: TGTGCCTGGAGCGTGCGGAGGGGGCATGATCAGCCCCAGCATTTT. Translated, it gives CAWSVRRGHDQPQHF.

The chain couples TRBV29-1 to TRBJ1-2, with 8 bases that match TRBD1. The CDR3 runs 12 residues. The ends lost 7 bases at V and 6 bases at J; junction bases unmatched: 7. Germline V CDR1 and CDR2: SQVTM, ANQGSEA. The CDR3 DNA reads TGCAGCGGTTCGCAGGGGGCGGATGGCTACACCTTC. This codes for CSGSQGADGYTF.

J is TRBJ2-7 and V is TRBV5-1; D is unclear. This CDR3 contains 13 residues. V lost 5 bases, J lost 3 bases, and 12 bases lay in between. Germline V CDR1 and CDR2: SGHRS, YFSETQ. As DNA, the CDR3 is TGCGCCAGCAGTAAAGGGCCGGACTACGAGCAGTACTTC. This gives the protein CASSKGPDYEQYF.

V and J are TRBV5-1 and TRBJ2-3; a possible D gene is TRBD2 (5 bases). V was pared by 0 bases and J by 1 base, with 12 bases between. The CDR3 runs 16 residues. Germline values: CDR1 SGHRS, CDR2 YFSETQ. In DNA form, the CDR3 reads TGCGCCAGCAGCTTGGGACTACCCTTGGGCACAGATACGCAGTATTTT. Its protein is CASSLGLPLGTDTQYF.

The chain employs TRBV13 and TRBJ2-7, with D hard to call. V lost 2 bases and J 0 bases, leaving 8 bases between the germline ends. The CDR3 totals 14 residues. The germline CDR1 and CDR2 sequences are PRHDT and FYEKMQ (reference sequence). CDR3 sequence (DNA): TGTGCCAGCAGCTTATACGAAAGCTCCTACGAGCAGTACTTC. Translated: CASSLYESSYEQYF.

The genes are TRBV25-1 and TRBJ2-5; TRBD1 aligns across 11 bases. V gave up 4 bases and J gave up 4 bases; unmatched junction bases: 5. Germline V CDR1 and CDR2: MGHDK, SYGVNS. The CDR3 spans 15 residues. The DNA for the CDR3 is TGTGCCAGCAGTGTTGGACAGGGGGCATTAGAGACCCAGTACTTC. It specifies CASSVGQGALETQYF.

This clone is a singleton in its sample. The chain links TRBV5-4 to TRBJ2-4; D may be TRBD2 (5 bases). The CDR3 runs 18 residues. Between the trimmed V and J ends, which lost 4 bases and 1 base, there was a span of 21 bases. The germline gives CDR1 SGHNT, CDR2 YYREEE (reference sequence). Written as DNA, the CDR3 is TGTGCCAGCAGCACCATCGGATCTCAGAGGGTGGCCAAAAACATTCAGTACTTC. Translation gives CASSTIGSQRVAKNIQYF. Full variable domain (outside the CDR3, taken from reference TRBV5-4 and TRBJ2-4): ETGVTQSPTHLIKTRGQQVTLRCSSQSGHNTVSWYQQALGQGPQFIFQYYREEENGRGNFPPRFSGLQFPNYSSELNVNALELDDSALYLCASSTIGSQRVAKNIQYFGAGTRLSVL.

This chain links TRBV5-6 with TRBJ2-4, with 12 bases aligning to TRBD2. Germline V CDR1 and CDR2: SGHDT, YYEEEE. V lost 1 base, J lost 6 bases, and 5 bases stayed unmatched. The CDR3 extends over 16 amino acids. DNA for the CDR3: TGTGCCAGCAGCTTGAGACTAGCGGGAGATGGAAACATTCAGTACTTC. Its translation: CASSLRLAGDGNIQYF.

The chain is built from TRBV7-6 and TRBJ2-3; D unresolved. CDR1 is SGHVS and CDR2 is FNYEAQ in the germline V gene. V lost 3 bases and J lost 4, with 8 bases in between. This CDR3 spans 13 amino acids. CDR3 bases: TGTGCCAGCAGCTTGATATTGGCAGATACGCAGTATTTT. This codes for CASSLILADTQYF.

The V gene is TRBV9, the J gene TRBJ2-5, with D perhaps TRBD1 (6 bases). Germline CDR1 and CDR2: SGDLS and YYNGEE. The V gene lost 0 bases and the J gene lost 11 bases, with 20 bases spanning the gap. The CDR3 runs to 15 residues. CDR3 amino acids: CASSVGPTGADSQYF. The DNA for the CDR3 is TGTGCCAGCAGCGTAGGCCCGACAGGTGCGGATTCACAGTACTTC.